The TCR beta chain under discussion was sequenced for a study of cytomegalovirus exposure and HLA in healthy donors (dated by TCRdb to 2015 to 2018). In terms of the full investigation: An earlier analysis of several hundred of the donors reported 276 Gb of sequence data and around 110 million unique TCR beta sequences obtained from 150 million to 200 million T cells. The study aimed to test whether signatures of past pathogen exposure could be identified by cataloging public T cell receptors. The study combined high-throughput TCR immunosequencing, statistical association of individual TCRs with disease status, and machine learning to predict cytomegalovirus infection status. In the later analysis, no new phenotypic data were used to find candidate immune exposures; instead, reliance was placed on TCR beta sequences and their occurrence across donors. Typing coverage varied by locus: 629-630 donors for A, B, C, DRB1 and DQB1; more than 500 for DQA1; about 570 for DPA1; under 490 for DPB1. In an earlier analysis of 500 to 650 of the donors, high-throughput TCR beta sequencing was used to judge whether each TCR beta V gene segment behaved as functional or pseudogenic. Along with the roughly 670-subject first cohort, a separate validation cohort of about 110 different subjects was used. The study used immunosequencing to profile the T cell repertoires of approximately 690 subjects and linked those repertoires to cytomegalovirus serostatus. Alongside the repertoire data, information on donor age, sex, ethnicity and CMV serostatus was compiled. Five DR-DQ haplotypes were handled as single units for association and clustering, since linkage in the cohort was strong. HLA typing covered class I and class II loci at four-digit resolution. All discovery cohort repertoires had been generated on a single sequencing platform. On average, over 200,000 unique TCR beta nucleotide sequences were sequenced per donor among 350 to 400 genotyped donors of the cohort, with roughly 18% of those sequences being non-productive. The genetic ancestry cluster associated with self-reported Caucasian donors included roughly four fifths of the 398 genotyped donors. Genome-wide SNP genotypes for about three fifths of the roughly 670 donors were used in a later genetic analysis, which treated that subset as a discovery cohort. Roughly 310 gigabases of sequencing data and 80 million or so unique TCR sequences were included in an early release covering about 700 HLA-typed donors. To study patterns of TCR occurrence, a later analysis re-analyzed previously published TCR beta repertoires from hundreds of donors and added high-resolution HLA genotyping.

The paper's findings and limits, for the study overall: According to a later analysis, most CMV-associated TCR beta chains appeared to be HLA-restricted, and the HLA associations seemed to be driven largely by CMV exposure. When HLA alleles, especially DR and DQ, strongly co-occurred, attributing TCR associations to individual alleles was difficult. The cohort was sequenced for TCR beta chains only, and without alpha or paired-chain data the features that could be detected were limited. According to a later analysis, parvovirus B19, influenza, CMV and Epstein-Barr virus appeared linked to several top co-occurrence clusters. In vitro tests confirmed that a few of the cytomegalovirus-associated TCR beta chains recognize cytomegalovirus antigens. A cluster of highly shared sequence variants was judged likely to represent a technical artifact of the sequencing pipeline. Roughly uniform sequencing depth across donors was assumed in presence/absence analyses, although this assumption may not hold. A later analysis found that HLA-associated TCR beta chains were more clonally expanded and had lower generation probabilities than equally common non-associated chains. Linkage disequilibrium might explain the correlated functional status among segregating V segments, but an unknown experimental factor could not be ruled out. Because counts were too low, 15 or so rarely observed V segments, including chromosome 9 orphons, were excluded from the earlier analysis of some 590 of the donors. A further reported finding was that TCR beta sequences accurately predicted the HLA-A and HLA-B alleles for most subjects in the first cohort. Because the 87-base-pair reads could not distinguish some IMGT-functional V segments, including TRBV6-2 and TRBV6-3, those segments were excluded. For the cohort, immune exposure information was limited to CMV serostatus. In both the original and validation cohorts, the classifier was reported to diagnose cytomegalovirus status with high specificity and sensitivity. The study listed approximately 150 TCR beta chains as associated with cytomegalovirus. At a false discovery rate of 0.05, a later analysis linked 16,951 TCR beta sequences to specific HLA alleles. According to a later genetic analysis, donors in an Asian-associated ancestry cluster had fewer N-insertions in productive TCRs than the approximately 630-donor mean. Most TCR sequences were seen in very few donors, while some public TCRs were found in many individuals. A later analysis found that TCR association rates varied across HLA loci, with DRB1 alleles showing the most associated TCRs and HLA-C alleles the fewest. The authors suggested that the approach could potentially be extended to other disease states and immunological phenotypes. A later genetic analysis associated a missense DCLRE1C variant with V-gene and J-gene trimming of TCR beta chains, and an independent cohort replicated the association. Broadly in line with IMGT annotations, most TCR beta V segments showed up in productive rearrangements about 90% or about 30% of the time in an earlier analysis of several hundred of the donors. Because HLA typing was missing for some donors at each locus, association tests included only the typed subset.

This clone has only one observation. Its target antigen remains unknown. The input lacks base qualities; no much larger clone sits a single base away. In total, about 650 healthy bone marrow donors made up the cohort. At the time of sampling, every cohort member was nominally healthy, though immune exposures that went unrecorded were likely present. The donor was CMV seropositive and belonged to the group of 250 to 300 seropositive cohort members. A peripheral blood sample was provided by each donor, and peripheral blood mononuclear cells were used for TCR beta sequencing. Genomic DNA extraction from the blood cell samples was performed with the Qiagen DNeasy Blood Extraction Kit. V is shortened by 7 bases, J by 2 bases, and the region joining them spans 18 bases. Sequences SGDLS (CDR1) and YYNGEE (CDR2) are obtained from the germline V gene. There are 15 amino acids in the CDR3, from cysteine to phenylalanine inclusive. The DNA shown is the 45-base CDR3, in frame from base 1.

Library prep was done by the immunoSEQ multiplex PCR assay. For the multiplex PCR, a mixture combining 60 forward primers for TCR Vbeta segments and 13 reverse primers for TCR Jbeta segments was used. Amplification of the CDR3 region of rearranged TCR beta genes was performed with a multiplex PCR assay on genomic DNA. The Illumina HiSeq System was used to sequence the amplified TCR beta libraries as 87-base-pair reads. From the authors' description of their analysis: In a later analysis, roughly 80 million unique TCR beta chains were counted across the approximately 640 repertoires, and roughly 9.9 million of these chains were shared by at least two donors. To remove PCR and sequencing errors, raw reads were error-corrected and collapsed into unique sequences using a nearest-neighbor algorithm that merged closely related sequences. V, D and J gene segments were assigned by aligning CDR3 sequences to IMGT reference sequences. For a sequence to be retained, at least a six-nucleotide match to both a V gene segment and a J gene segment was required. A rearrangement was called productive if the CDR3 had no stop codons and remained in frame with V and J, and every other rearrangement was called non-productive. CDR3 was defined according to IMGT convention as the region running from the second conserved V-encoded cysteine to the conserved J-encoded phenylalanine. The earlier analysis of 587 of the donors excluded sequences that lacked an unambiguous match to a single V gene segment. An earlier analysis of over 450 of the donors classified V segments as functional when productive rearrangements were above 56.7% and as segregating when the standard deviation between donors was above 5%. A statistical classification framework was built to diagnose cytomegalovirus status from the catalog of TCR beta chain sequences. V and J gene assignment, in a later analysis, came from comparing TCR nucleotide sequences with IMGT/GENE-DB human TR gene sequences. The TCRdist pipeline was used in a later analysis to assign CDR3 sequences and most-parsimonious VDJ recombination scenarios. In a later analysis, each TCR beta chain was defined by its CDR3 amino acid sequence together with its V-gene family, and reads lacking a unique V-gene family were excluded. In a later analysis, 500 to 700 highly shared, low-generation-probability nucleotide sequences were removed to address suspected cross-contamination and a sequencing artifact. A later analysis calculated a clonal expansion index for each public chain from normalized within-repertoire ranks of inferred template counts. A later analysis computed generation probabilities with a VDJ recombination model fitted to out-of-frame rearrangements, and checked the results against IGoR. In a later analysis, TCR-TCR, TCR-HLA and TCR-CMV co-occurrence was scored with hypergeometric tests, and a repertoire-size bias correction was applied to TCR pairs. To estimate false discovery rates, a later analysis permuted the HLA or CMV assignments 20 times. In a later analysis, co-occurring TCRs were grouped using DBSCAN, and TCRdist sequence similarity was added for clustering within HLA-allele-positive subsets. Repertoires with fewer than 30,000 or more than 120,000 public chains were left out of co-occurrence clustering, as were five repertoires with anomalous nucleotide sharing. TCRdb carries this immuneACCESS record with in-frame sequences only. Its versions omit some clonotypes, under half of them owing to an unresolved V gene in the studies checked, with the rest unexplained. The DNA gave D and trimming, while V, J and clone size come from that table. The sample table lists around 110,000 clones, approximately 78% of them with a count of one. The leading ten clones occupy 22% of the sample.

In this chain, TRBV9 is recombined with TRBJ1-2; the D segment could be TRBD1, given 5 matching bases. What was sequenced was PBMCs. This receptor was obtained from a man aged 25 to 40 in good health and CMV-seropositive. In nucleotide form, the sequence is TGTGCCAGCCATACCCCTTCAGGGTTGAACTATGGCTACACCTTC. It translates as CASHTPSGLNYGYTF.